Listed below are T cell receptor beta chains from one sample, sequenced in a study of human T cells and chemical hapten exposure. Via MiXCR, TCRdb re-called the RACE reads, giving one row per CDR3 protein. The sample has over 45,000 distinct CDR3 sequences, roughly 4% seen once. The sequencing sample was made of whole blood. The receptors were gathered from a female donor in good health. Some clones in this sample may be carry-over from other donors' samples. The conserved cysteine and the conserved F or W are not part of the CDR3 here. D genes are given only for firm matches.

d_call j_call v_call cdr3_aa
NA TRBJ2-5 TRBV27 ASSTKRQGGETQY
NA TRBJ2-1 TRBV3-1 ASSPVGTRLYNEQF
TRBD1 TRBJ1-4 TRBV5-1 ASSSGTDNEKLF
NA TRBJ1-2 TRBV4-2 ASTSPGANYGYT
NA TRBJ1-1 TRBV12-3/TRBV12-4 ASSLFWGPNTEAF
NA TRBJ1-2 TRBV12-3/TRBV12-4 ASSSPNYGYT
NA TRBJ1-4 TRBV7-2 ASSLGNSGEKLF
NA TRBJ1-6 TRBV6-1 ASTGMNSPLH
NA TRBJ1-1 TRBV3-1 ASSLAMNTEAF
NA TRBJ1-2 TRBV5-8 ASSLVNTNYGYT
NA TRBJ1-4 TRBV7-9 ASGAFTNEKLF
NA TRBJ1-3 TRBV6-6 ASSYPPGRTGNTIY
NA TRBJ2-1 TRBV6-1 ASSEVRSPNEQF
TRBD2 TRBJ2-1 TRBV12-3/TRBV12-4 ASSGLAGIYNEQF
NA TRBJ1-3 TRBV2 ASRAGRLSGNTIY
NA TRBJ1-1 TRBV11-2 ATSGQIRNTEAF
NA TRBJ2-3 TRBV12-3/TRBV12-4 ASSFLREDTQY
NA TRBJ2-5 TRBV20-1 SAIWTRSETQY
NA TRBJ2-1 TRBV28 ASSLRGLPYNEQF
NA TRBJ1-3 TRBV6-6 ASSFHQTAAGNTIY
NA TRBJ2-7 TRBV9 ASSIGGGSNEQY
NA TRBJ1-1 TRBV5-1 ASSLVLNTEAF
NA TRBJ2-1 TRBV11-2 ASSLATTNYNEQF
NA TRBJ2-3 TRBV5-1 ASSLDARSTDTQY
NA TRBJ2-5 TRBV10-3 AISESNGGTQY
NA TRBJ1-4 TRBV20-1 SARLGANEKLF
NA TRBJ2-7 TRBV20-1 SASGTLHGGSYEQY
TRBD1 TRBJ2-5 TRBV24-1 ATSDLRHSTGKETQY
TRBD1 TRBJ1-5 TRBV2 AIGQDYNQPQH
NA TRBJ2-3 TRBV6-6 ASSYSLATQGTQY
NA TRBJ1-5 TRBV15 ATSFPVAGARGNQPQH
NA TRBJ2-3 TRBV6-1 ASGGYNTDTQY
NA TRBJ1-5 TRBV18 ASSPSLNQPQH
TRBD2 TRBJ2-2 TRBV5-1 ASSLVTGGPYGELF
TRBD1 TRBJ1-3 TRBV6-1 ASKLGQDSGNTIY
NA TRBJ1-1 TRBV7-9 ASSPHRGRGTEAF
NA TRBJ1-4 TRBV3-1 ASSQDTLSEKLF
NA TRBJ1-1 TRBV20-1 SARDALTTEAF
NA TRBJ1-1 TRBV11-2 ASSLEPRLNRGPTNTEAF
NA TRBJ2-7 TRBV6-1 ASSEAIFGEQY
TRBD2 TRBJ2-3 TRBV5-4 ASRKSLAGNTDTQY
NA TRBJ1-1 TRBV25-1 ASSVLGGSNTEAF
TRBD1 TRBJ2-7 TRBV18 ASSPAGQGRRQY
NA TRBJ1-2 TRBV3-1 ASSQALGAYYGYT
NA TRBJ2-5 TRBV5-1 ASSLAHTPESQY
NA TRBJ1-4 TRBV12-3/TRBV12-4 ASGVATNEKLF
TRBD2 TRBJ2-2 TRBV2 ASSWGTSFGLSGELF
TRBD1 TRBJ1-5 TRBV12-3/TRBV12-4 ASSNTGGGGGNQPQH
TRBD2 TRBJ2-1 TRBV3-1 ASSQGSASGGPRNEQF
TRBD1 TRBJ1-5 TRBV20-1 SAQDTGGRGNQPQH
TRBD2 TRBJ2-7 TRBV5-1 ASSDPSSGGTGEQY
NA TRBJ2-3 TRBV10-2 ASRQDYTDTQY
TRBD1 TRBJ1-2 TRBV6-6 ASSPPGQGVGGYT
TRBD1 TRBJ1-1 TRBV20-1 SASEWQGATEAF
NA TRBJ1-5 TRBV6-2/TRBV6-3 ASSPGVQGQPQH